This T cell receptor (beta chain) was documented in a study of blood T cells in healthy people across ages. Study conclusions and caveats: Long-lived donors exceeded aged donors in naive CD4+ cells and diversity.

As for this clonotype: Its specificity is unknown.

Trimming stripped 4 bases from V and 0 bases from J, with 10 bases between. CDR1 is SGHRS, CDR2 YFSETQ, per germline. The CDR3 has 14 residues. The study isolated at least 7 million PBMCs from each sample. Using a J-beta primer mix together with a sample-barcoded 5' primer, a second PCR was run for roughly 7 to 11 cycles. All samples gave at least 2.5 million CDR3-containing paired-end reads. TCRdb recomputed calls from the 5' RACE reads with MiXCR, one row per CDR3 protein. The sample consists of about 570,000 distinct CDR3 sequences, 27% of them appearing once. This chain uses TRBV5-1 with TRBJ2-5; no firm D call. This receptor was taken from an older woman in good health. Sequenced: blood. The CDR3 loop is CASSIGSYQETQYF. The CDR3 DNA reads as TGCGCCAGCAGCATCGGCAGCTACCAAGAGACCCAGTACTTC.